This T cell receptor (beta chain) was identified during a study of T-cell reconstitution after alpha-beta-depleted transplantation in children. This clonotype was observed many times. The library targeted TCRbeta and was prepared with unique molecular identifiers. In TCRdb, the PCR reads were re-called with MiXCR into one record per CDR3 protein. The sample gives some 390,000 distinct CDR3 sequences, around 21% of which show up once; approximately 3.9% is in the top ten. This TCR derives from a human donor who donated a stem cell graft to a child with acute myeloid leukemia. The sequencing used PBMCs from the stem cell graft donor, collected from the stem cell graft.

The CDR3 nucleotides read TGTGCCAGCACCCTGGGCGATAGCAATCAGCCCCAGCATTTT. As protein: CASTLGDSNQPQHF. The chain recombines TRBV12-3 or TRBV12-4 with TRBJ1-5; no reliable D call. The CDR3 extends over 14 amino acids. Trimming stripped 7 bases from V and 0 bases from J, with 10 bases between.